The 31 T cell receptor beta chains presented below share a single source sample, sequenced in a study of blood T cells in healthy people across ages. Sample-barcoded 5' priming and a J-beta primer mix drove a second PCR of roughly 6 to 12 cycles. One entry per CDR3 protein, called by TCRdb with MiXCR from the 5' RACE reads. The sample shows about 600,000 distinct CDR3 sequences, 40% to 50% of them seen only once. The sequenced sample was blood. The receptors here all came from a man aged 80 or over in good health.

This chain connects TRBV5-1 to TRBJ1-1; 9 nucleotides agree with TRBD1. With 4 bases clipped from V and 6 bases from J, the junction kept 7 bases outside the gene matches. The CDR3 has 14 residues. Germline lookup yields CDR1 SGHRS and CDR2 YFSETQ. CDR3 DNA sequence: TGCGCCAGCAGCCCGGGACAGGGTGGGGCTGAAGCTTTCTTT. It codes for CASSPGQGGAEAFF.

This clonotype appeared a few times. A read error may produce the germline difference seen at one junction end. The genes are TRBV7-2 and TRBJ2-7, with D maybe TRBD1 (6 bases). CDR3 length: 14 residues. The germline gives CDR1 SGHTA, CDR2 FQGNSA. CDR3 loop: CASSSYGTPYEQYF. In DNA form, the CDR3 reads TGTGCTAGCAGCTCTTACGGGACACCCTACGAGCAGTACTTC.

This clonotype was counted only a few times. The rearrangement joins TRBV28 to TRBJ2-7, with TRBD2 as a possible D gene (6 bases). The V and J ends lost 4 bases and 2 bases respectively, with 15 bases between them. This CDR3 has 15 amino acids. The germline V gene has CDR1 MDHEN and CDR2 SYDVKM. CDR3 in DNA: TGTGCCAGCAGTTCACCGGCCTCTAGCGCCTACGAGCAGTACTTC. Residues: CASSSPASSAYEQYF.

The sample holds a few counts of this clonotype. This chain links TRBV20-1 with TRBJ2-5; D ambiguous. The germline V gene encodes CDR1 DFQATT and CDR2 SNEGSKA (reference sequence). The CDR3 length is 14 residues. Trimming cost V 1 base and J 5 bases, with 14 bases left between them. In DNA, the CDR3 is TGCAGTGCTAGAGCCCCCCTTGGGAAGGAGACCCAGTACTTC. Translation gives CSARAPLGKETQYF.

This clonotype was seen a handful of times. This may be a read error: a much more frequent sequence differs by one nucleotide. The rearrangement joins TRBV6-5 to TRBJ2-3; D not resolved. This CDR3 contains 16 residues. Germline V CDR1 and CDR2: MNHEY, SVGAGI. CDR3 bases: TGTGCCAGCAGTTACTATTCCGGCTCAGCCACAGATACGCGGTATTTT. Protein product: CASSYYSGSATDTRYF.

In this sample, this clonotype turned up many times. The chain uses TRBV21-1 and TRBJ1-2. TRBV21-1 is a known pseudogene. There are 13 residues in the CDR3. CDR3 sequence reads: CASRKDGEYGYTF. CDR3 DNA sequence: TGTGCCAGCAGGAAAGATGGGGAATATGGCTACACCTTC.

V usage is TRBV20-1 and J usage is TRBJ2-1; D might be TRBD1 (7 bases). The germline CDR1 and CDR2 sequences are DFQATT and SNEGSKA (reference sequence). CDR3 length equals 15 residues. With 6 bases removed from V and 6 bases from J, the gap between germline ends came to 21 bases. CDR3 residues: CSAPAGGTVRNEQFF. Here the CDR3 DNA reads TGCAGTGCACCAGCAGGGGGGACAGTACGCAATGAGCAGTTCTTC.

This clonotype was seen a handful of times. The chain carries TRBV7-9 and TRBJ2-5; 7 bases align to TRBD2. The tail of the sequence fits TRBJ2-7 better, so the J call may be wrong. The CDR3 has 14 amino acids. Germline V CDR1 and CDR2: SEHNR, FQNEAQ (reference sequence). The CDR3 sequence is CASSLGGGEGEQYF. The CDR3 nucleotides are TGTGCCAGCAGCTTAGGGGGAGGGGAAGGCGAGCAGTACTTC.

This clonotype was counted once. The CDR3 bases are TGTGCCAGCAGCTTAAATCGAGATCAGCCCCAGCATTTT. Translated, it gives CASSLNRDQPQHF. V and J are TRBV7-2 and TRBJ1-5; D not certain. Trimming shortened V by 2 bases and J by 5 bases, and 7 bases separated the two germline ends. Germline CDR1 and CDR2: SGHTA and FQGNSA. CDR3 length: 13 amino acids.

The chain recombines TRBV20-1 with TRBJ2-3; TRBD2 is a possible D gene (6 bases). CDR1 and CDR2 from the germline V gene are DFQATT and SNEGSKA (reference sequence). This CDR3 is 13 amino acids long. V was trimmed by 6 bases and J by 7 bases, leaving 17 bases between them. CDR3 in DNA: TGCAGTGCCCCGATCGGGAGTAAATATACGCAGTATTTT. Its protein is CSAPIGSKYTQYF.

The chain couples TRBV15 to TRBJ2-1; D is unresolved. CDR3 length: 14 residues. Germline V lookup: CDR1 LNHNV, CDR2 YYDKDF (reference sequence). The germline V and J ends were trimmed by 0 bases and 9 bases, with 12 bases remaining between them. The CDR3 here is CATSRDGVLTEQFF. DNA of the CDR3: TGTGCCACCAGCAGAGATGGGGTCCTCACTGAGCAGTTCTTC. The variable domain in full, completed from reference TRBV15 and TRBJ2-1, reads DAMVIQNPRYQVTQFGKPVTLSCSQTLNHNVMYWYQQKSSQAPKLLFHYYDKDFNNEADTPDNFQSRRPNTSFCFLDIRSPGLGDTAMYLCATSRDGVLTEQFFGPGTRLTVL.

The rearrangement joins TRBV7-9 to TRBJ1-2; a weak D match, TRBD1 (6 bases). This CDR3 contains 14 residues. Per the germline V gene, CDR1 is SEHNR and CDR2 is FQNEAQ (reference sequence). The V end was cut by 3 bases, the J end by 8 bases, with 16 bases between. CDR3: CASSLGAQASGYTF. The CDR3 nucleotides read TGTGCCAGCAGCTTGGGGGCCCAGGCTAGCGGCTACACCTTC.

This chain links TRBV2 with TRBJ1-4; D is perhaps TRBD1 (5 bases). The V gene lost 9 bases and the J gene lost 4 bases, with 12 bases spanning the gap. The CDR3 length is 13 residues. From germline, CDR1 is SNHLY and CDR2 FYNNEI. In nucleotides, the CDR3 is TGTGCCAGTCACAGGCCTTATAATGAAAAACTGTTTTTT. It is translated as CASHRPYNEKLFF. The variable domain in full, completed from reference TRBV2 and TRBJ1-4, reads EPEVTQTPSHQVTQMGQEVILRCVPISNHLYFYWYRQILGQKVEFLVSFYNNEISEKSEIFDDQFSVERPDGSNFTLKIRSTKLEDSAMYFCASHRPYNEKLFFGSGTQLSVL.

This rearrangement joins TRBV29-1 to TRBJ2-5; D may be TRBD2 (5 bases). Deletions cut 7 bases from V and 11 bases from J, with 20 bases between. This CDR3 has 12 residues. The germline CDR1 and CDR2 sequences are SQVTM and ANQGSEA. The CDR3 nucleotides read TGCAGCGCTCGGACTCACTACAATGAGCAGTACTTC. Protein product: CSARTHYNEQYF.

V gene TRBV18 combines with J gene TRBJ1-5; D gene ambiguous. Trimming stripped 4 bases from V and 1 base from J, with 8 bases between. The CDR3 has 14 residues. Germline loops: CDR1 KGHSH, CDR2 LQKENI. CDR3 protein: CASSLSPSNQPQHF. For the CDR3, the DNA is TGTGCCAGCTCACTGTCCCCGAGCAATCAGCCCCAGCATTTT.

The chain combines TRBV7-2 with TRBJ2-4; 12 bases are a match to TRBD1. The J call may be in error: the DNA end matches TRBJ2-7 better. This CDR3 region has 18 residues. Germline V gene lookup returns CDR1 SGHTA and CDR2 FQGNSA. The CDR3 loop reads CASSFSPPGTGGYYEQYF. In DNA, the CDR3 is TGTGCCAGCAGCTTTTCTCCCCCCGGGACAGGGGGCTATTACGAGCAGTACTTC.

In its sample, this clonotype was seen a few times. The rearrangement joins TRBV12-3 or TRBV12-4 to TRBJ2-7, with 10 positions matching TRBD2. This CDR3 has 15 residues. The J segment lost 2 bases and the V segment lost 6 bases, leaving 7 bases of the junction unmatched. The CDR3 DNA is TGTGCCAGCAGCCCTAGCGGGGGCGCCCCCTACGAGCAGTACTTC. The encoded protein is CASSPSGGAPYEQYF.

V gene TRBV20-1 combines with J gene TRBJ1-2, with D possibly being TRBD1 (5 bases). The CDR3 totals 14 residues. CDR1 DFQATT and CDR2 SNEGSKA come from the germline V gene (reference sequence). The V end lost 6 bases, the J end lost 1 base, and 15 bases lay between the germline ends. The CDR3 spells CSAPRGRLNYGYTF. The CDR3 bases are TGCAGTGCCCCAAGGGGCCGACTTAACTATGGCTACACCTTC.

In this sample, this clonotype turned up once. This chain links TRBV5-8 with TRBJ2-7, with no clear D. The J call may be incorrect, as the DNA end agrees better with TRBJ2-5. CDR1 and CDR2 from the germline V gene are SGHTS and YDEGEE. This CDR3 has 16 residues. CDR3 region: CASSLVRVELGETQYF. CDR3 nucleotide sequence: TGTGCCAGCAGCTTGGTTCGGGTTGAGTTGGGGGAGACCCAGTACTTC.

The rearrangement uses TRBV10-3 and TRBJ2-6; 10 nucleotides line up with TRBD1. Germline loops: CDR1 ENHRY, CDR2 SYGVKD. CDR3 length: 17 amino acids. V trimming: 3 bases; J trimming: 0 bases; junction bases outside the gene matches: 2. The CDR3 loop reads CAISDGTGVSGANVLTF. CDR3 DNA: TGTGCCATCAGTGACGGGACAGGGGTCTCTGGGGCCAACGTCCTGACTTTC.

CDR3 nucleotides: TGTGCCAGCAGCCAGAGCGGGGTTGACATTCAGTACTTC. Translating it yields CASSQSGVDIQYF. The rearrangement joins TRBV7-9 to TRBJ2-4; TRBD2 matches at 7 bases. This CDR3 region has 13 residues. Trimming cost V 5 bases and J 8 bases; bases outside gene matches: 6. Germline V gene data show CDR1 as SEHNR and CDR2 as FQNEAQ (reference sequence).

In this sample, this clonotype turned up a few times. In DNA, the CDR3 is TGCAGTGCGGGCGGGGGGGTCTATGAGCAGTTCTTC. This codes for CSAGGGVYEQFF. The rearrangement uses TRBV20-1 and TRBJ2-1, with 9 bases that match TRBD2. The CDR3 totals 12 residues. Germline-derived CDR1 and CDR2 are DFQATT and SNEGSKA (reference sequence). V was clipped by 6 bases and J by 8 bases; unmatched bases: 5.

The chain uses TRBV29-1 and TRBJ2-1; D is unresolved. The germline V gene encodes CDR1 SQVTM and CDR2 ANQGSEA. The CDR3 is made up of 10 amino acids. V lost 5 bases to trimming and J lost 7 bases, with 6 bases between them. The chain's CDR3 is CSVRVNEQFF. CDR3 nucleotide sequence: TGCAGCGTTCGGGTAAATGAGCAGTTCTTC.

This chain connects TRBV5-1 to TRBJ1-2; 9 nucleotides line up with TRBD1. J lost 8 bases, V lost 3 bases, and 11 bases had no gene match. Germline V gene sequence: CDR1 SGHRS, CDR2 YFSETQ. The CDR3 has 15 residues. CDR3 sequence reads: CASSSAGTGYPGYTF. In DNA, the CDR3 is TGCGCCAGCAGCTCCGCCGGGACAGGGTATCCCGGCTACACCTTC.

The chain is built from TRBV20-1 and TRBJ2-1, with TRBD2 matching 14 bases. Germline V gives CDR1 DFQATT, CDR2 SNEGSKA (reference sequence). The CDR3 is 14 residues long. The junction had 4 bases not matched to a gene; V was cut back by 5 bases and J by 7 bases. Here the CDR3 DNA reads TGCAGTGCTCTCCGGACTAGCGGGAGGAATGAGCAGTTCTTC. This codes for CSALRTSGRNEQFF.

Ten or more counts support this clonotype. The CDR3 DNA is TGTGCCAGCAGTTACTCGAGGTTGGGGGTGGAGACCCAGTACTTC. Amino acids: CASSYSRLGVETQYF. This chain links TRBV6-6 with TRBJ2-5; D is tentatively TRBD1 or TRBD2 (5 bases each). The CDR3 length is 15 residues. The germline V and J ends were trimmed by 0 bases and 5 bases, with 13 bases remaining between them. Per germline, CDR1 MNHNY and CDR2 SVGAGI (reference sequence).

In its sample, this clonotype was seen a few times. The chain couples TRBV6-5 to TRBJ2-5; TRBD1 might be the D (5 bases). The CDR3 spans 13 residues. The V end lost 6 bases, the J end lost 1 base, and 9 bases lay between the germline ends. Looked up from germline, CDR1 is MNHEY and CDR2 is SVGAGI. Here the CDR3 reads CASSQTAQETQYF. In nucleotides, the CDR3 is TGTGCCAGCAGCCAGACAGCCCAAGAGACCCAGTACTTC.

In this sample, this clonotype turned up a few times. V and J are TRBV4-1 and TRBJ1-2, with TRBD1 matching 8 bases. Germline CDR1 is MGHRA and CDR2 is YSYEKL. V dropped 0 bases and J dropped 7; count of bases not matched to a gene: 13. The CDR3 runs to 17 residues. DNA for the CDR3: TGCGCCAGCAGCCAAGATAAGGGACAGGCCTCAAGGGGTGGCTACACCTTC. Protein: CASSQDKGQASRGGYTF.

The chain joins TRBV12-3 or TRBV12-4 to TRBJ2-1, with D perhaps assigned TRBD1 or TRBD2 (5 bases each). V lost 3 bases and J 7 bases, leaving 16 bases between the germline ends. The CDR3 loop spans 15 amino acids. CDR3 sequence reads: CASSFSGPRSNEQFF. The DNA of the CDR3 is TGTGCCAGCAGTTTCTCGGGACCTCGCTCGAATGAGCAGTTCTTC.

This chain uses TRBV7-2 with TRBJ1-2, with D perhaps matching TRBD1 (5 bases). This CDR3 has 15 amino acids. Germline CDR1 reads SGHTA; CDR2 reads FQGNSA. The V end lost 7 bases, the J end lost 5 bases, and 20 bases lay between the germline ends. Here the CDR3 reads CASTSPGLGTYGYTF. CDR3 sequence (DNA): TGTGCCAGCACATCCCCGGGGTTGGGGACGTATGGCTACACCTTC.

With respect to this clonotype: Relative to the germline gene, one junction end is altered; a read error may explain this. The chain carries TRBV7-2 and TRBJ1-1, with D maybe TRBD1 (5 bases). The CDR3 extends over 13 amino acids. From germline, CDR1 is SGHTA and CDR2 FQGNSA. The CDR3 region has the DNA TGTGCCTGCAGACAACAGGAGAACACTGAAGCTTTCTTT. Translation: CACRQQENTEAFF.